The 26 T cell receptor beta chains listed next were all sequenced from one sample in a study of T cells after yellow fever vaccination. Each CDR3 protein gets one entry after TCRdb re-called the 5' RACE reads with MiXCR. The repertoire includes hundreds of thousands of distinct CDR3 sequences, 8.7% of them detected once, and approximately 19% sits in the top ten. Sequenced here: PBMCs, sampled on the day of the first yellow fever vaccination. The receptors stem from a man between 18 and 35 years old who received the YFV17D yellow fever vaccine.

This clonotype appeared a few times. The CDR3 region has the DNA TGTGCCAGCAGCTTAGTGCCGGTAACTGGAAACACCATATATTTT. Its protein product is CASSLVPVTGNTIYF. The rearrangement uses TRBV7-9 and TRBJ1-3; D gene unclear. The V gene lost 1 base and the J gene lost 2 bases, with 9 bases spanning the gap. CDR1 and CDR2 from the germline V gene are SEHNR and FQNEAQ (reference sequence). This CDR3 is 15 amino acids long.

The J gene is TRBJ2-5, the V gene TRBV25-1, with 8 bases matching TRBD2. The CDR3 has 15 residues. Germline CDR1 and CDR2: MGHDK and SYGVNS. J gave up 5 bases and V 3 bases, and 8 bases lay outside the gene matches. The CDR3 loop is CASSDIGLARETQYF. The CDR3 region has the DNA TGTGCCAGCAGTGATATCGGACTAGCCAGGGAGACCCAGTACTTC. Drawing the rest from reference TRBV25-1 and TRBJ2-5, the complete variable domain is EADIYQTPRYLVIGTGKKITLECSQTMGHDKMYWYQQDPGMELHLIHYSYGVNSTEKGDLSSESTVSRIRTEHFPLTLESARPSHTSQYLCASSDIGLARETQYFGPGTRLLVL.

The CDR3 DNA reads as TGTGCCAGCAGCGTTCAGGGCTCCCTGGGCGAGCAGTACGTC. Protein sequence: CASSVQGSLGEQYV. This chain links TRBV6-1 with TRBJ2-7, with a tentative D call TRBD1 (5 bases). V dropped 6 bases and J dropped 6 bases, with 18 bases sitting between them. The germline V gene encodes CDR1 MNHNS and CDR2 SASEGT. The CDR3 totals 14 residues.

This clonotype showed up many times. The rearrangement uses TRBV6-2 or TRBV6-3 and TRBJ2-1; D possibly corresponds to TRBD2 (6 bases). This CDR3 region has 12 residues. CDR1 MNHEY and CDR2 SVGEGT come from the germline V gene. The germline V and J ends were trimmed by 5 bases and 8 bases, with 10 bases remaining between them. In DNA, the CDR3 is TGTGCCAGCAGTCAGACTAGTCATGAGCAGTTCTTC. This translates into CASSQTSHEQFF.

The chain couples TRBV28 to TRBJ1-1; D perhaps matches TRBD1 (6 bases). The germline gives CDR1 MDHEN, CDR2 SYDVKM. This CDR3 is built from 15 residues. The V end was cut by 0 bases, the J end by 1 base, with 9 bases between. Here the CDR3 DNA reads TGTGCCAGCAGTTTATGGGGGGGGCAGAACACTGAAGCTTTCTTT. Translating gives CASSLWGGQNTEAFF.

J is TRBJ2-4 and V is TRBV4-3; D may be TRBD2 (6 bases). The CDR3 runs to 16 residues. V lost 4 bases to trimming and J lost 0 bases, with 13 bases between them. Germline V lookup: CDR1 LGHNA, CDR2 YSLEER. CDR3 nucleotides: TGCGCCAGCAGCCCCGAGGGGACTCGAGCCAAAAACATTCAGTACTTC. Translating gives CASSPEGTRAKNIQYF.

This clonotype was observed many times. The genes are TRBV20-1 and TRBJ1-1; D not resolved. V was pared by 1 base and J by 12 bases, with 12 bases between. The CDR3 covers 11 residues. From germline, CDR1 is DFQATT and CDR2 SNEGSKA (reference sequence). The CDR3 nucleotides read TGCAGTGCTAGAGCCCAGCCGTGGACTTTCTTT. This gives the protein CSARAQPWTFF.

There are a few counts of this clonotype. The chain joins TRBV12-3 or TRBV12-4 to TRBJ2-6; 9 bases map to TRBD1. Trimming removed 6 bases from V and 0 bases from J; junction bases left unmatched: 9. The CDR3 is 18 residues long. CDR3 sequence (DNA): TGTGCCAGCAGAAAGGGACAGGGCACTTACTCTGGGGCCAACGTCCTGACTTTC. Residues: CASRKGQGTYSGANVLTF.

The CDR3 here is CASSYSYGAVYNEQFF. DNA of the CDR3: TGTGCCAGCAGTTACTCATACGGGGCCGTTTACAATGAGCAGTTCTTC. The chain combines TRBV6-2 or TRBV6-3 with TRBJ2-1; tentatively, D is TRBD1 or TRBD2 (5 bases each). V was trimmed by 0 bases and J by 4 bases, leaving 13 bases between them. Germline V lookup: CDR1 MNHEY, CDR2 SVGEGT. This CDR3 has 16 residues.

CDR3 loop: CASNRRAPTHGGRDTDTQYF. Written as DNA, the CDR3 is TGCGCCAGCAACCGGAGAGCCCCGACCCATGGGGGGCGGGACACAGATACGCAGTATTTT. The rearrangement links TRBV5-1 to TRBJ2-3, with D tentatively TRBD1 or TRBD2 (6 bases each). Trimming took 6 bases from V and 2 from J, leaving 31 bases between them. Germline V lookup: CDR1 SGHRS, CDR2 YFSETQ. CDR3 length: 20 amino acids. The full variable domain, rest sourced from reference TRBV5-1 and TRBJ2-3, is KAGVTQTPRYLIKTRGQQVTLSCSPISGHRSVSWYQQTPGQGLQFLFEYFSETQRNKGNFPGRFSGRQFSNSRSEMNVSTLELGDSALYLCASNRRAPTHGGRDTDTQYFGPGTRLTVL.

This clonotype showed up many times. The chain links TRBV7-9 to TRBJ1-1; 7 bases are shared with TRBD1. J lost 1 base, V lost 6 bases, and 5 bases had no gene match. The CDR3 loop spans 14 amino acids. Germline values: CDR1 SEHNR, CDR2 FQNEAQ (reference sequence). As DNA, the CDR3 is TGTGCCAGCAGAAATACAGGGGCGAACACTGAAGCTTTCTTT. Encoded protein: CASRNTGANTEAFF.

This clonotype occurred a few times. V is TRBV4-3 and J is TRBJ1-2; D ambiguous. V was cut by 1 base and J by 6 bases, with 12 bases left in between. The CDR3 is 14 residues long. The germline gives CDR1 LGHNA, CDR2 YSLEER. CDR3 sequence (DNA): TGCGCCAGCAGCCAAGTCGTCTTCATGCATGGCTACACCTTC. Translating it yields CASSQVVFMHGYTF.

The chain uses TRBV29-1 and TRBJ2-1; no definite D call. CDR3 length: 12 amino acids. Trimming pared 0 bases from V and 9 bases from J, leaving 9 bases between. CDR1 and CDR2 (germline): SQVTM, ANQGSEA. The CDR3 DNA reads TGCAGCGTTGAAGATCAAGACGGTGAGCAGTTCTTC. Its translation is CSVEDQDGEQFF.

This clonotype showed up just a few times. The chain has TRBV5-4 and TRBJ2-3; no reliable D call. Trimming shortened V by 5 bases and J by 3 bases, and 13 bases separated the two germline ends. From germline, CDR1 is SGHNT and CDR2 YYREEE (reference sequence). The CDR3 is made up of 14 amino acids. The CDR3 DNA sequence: TGTGCCAGCAGTACGGGCGGTGGGACAGATACGCAGTATTTT. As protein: CASSTGGGTDTQYF.

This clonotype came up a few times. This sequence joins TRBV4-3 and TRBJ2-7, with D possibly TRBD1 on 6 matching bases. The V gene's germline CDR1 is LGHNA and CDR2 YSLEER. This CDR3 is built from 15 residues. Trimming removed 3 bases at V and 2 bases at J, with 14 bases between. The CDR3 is CASSQDLTGPYEQYV. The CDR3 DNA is TGCGCCAGCAGCCAGGACCTGACAGGACCCTACGAGCAGTACGTC.

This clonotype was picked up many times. The CDR3 region has the DNA TGCGCCAGCAGCTTGAAGACAAACTATGGCTACACCTTC. Its protein is CASSLKTNYGYTF. The chain is built from TRBV5-1 and TRBJ1-2; D ambiguous. Trimming stripped 1 base from V and 2 bases from J, with 6 bases between. Germline-derived CDR1 and CDR2 are SGHRS and YFSETQ. This CDR3 has 13 amino acids.

CDR3 sequence reads: CASSSPTGAQNIQYF. The CDR3 DNA reads TGTGCCAGCAGCTCCCCAACCGGGGCCCAAAACATTCAGTACTTC. The gene calls are TRBV5-4 and TRBJ2-4, with D perhaps being TRBD1 or TRBD2 (5 bases each). The CDR3 length is 15 residues. Germline V lookup: CDR1 SGHNT, CDR2 YYREEE (reference sequence). Trimming shortened V by 3 bases and J by 5 bases, and 15 bases separated the two germline ends.

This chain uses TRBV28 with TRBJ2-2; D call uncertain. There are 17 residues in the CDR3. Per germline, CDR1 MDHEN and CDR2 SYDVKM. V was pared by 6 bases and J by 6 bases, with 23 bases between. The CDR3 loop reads CASRFLSLSKAPGELFF. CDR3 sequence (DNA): TGTGCCAGCAGATTCTTAAGTCTCTCCAAAGCCCCCGGGGAGCTGTTTTTT.

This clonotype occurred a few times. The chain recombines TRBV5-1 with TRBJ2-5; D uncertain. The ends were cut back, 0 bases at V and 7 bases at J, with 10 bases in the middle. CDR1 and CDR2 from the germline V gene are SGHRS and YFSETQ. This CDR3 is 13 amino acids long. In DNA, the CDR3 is TGCGCCAGCAGCTTGGCTGGGTTGGCGACCCAGTACTTC. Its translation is CASSLAGLATQYF.

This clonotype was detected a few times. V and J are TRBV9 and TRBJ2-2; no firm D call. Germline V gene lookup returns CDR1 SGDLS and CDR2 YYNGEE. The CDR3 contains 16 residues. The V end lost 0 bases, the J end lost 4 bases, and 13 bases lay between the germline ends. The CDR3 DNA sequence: TGTGCCAGCAGCGTAGTGGCTAAAGGGTCCACCGGGGAGCTGTTTTTT. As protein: CASSVVAKGSTGELFF.

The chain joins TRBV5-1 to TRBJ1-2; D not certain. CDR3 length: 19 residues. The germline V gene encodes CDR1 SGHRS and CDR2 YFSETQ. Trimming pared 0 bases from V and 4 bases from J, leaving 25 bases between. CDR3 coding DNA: TGCGCCAGCAGCTTGGATGGGGTACGACGGGCCCGAGGGTTCTATGGCTACACCTTC. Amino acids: CASSLDGVRRARGFYGYTF.

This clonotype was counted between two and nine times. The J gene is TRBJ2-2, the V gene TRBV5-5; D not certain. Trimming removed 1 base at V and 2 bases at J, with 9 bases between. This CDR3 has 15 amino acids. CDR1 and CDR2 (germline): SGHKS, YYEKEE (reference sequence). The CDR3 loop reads CASSLPAFNTGELFF. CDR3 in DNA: TGTGCCAGCAGCTTGCCAGCCTTCAACACCGGGGAGCTGTTTTTT.

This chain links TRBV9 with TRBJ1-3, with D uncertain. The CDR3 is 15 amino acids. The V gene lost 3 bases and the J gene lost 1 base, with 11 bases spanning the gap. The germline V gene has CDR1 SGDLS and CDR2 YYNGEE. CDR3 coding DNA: TGTGCCAGCAGCGCCCGCCACAGTTCTGGAAACACCATATATTTT. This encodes CASSARHSSGNTIYF.

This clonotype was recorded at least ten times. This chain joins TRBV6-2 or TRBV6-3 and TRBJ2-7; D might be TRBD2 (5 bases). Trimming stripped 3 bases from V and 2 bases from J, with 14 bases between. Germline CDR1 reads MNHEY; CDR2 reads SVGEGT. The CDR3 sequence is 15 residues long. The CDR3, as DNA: TGTGCCAGCAGTTATGTTTTGGGGAGCGCCTACGAGCAGTACTTC. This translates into CASSYVLGSAYEQYF.

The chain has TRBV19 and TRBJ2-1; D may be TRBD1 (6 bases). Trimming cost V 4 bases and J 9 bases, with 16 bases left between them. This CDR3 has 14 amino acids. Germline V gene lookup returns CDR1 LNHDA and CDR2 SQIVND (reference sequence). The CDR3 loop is CASSTDSGWSEQFF. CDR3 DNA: TGTGCCAGTAGTACGGACAGCGGATGGAGTGAGCAGTTCTTC.

For the CDR3, the DNA is TGTGCCATCAGTGAATTATCGAATCAGCCCCAGCATTTT. It translates to CAISELSNQPQHF. The gene calls are TRBV10-3 and TRBJ1-5; D is unresolved. Germline assignment: CDR1 ENHRY and CDR2 SYGVKD. Trimming took 3 bases from V and 4 from J, leaving 7 bases between them. The CDR3 length is 13 residues.